This T cell receptor beta chain was obtained from a study of patients and donors after allogeneic stem cell transplantation (TCRdb year 2020). The CDR3 has 11 amino acids, counting the end cysteine and phenylalanine. The only DNA kept is the CDR3, 33 bases in frame from the first base. The junction shows trimming of 5 bases on V and 5 bases on J, plus 7 bases between the germline ends. CDR1 and CDR2, looked up from the germline V gene (reference sequence), are LGHDT and YNNKEL. The receptor library was made with RT-PCR. Data came from a NextSeq 550. The public sequencing data were trimmed at Q25 with fastp and processed into clonotypes with MiXCR by TCRdb, which kept only in-frame beta chains. For every CDR3 protein sequence, its rows merge into one entry that carries the most common genes and DNA. The sample data list around 82,000 distinct CDR3 sequences, and around 5% of these were observed just once. Of the sample, about 2.8% falls within the top ten clones.

This clonotype was counted between two and nine times. Its specific antigen is unknown. There are no base qualities to consult, and no much larger clone falls within one base. What was sequenced was blood, either unsorted or a sorted T cell fraction (not recorded which). The chain employs TRBV3-1 and TRBJ2-7, with the identity of the D gene unclear. The source of this sequence is a human donor who was either an allogeneic HSCT recipient or a stem cell or donor lymphocyte infusion donor (not recorded which). It is not recorded whose cells these are; they may come from a transplant donor. The CDR3 corresponds to CASSGLDEQYF. The nucleotides read TGTGCCAGCAGCGGTCTGGACGAGCAGTACTTC.